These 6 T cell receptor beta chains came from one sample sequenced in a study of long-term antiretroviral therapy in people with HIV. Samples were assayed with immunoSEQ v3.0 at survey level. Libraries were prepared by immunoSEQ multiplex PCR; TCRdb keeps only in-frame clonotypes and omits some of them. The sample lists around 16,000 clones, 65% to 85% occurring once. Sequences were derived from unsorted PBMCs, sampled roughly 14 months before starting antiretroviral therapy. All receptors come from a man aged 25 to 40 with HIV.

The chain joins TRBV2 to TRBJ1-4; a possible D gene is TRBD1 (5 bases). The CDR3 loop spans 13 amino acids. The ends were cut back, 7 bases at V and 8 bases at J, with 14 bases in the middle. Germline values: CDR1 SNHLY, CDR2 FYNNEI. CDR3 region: CASTRGVLEKLFF. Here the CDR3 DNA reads TGTGCCAGCACCCGGGGGGTGCTAGAAAAACTGTTTTTT.

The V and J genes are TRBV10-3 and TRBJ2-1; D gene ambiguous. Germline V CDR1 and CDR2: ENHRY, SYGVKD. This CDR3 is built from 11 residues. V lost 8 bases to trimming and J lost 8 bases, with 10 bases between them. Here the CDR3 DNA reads TGTGCCATCTCCATGGTGGATGAGCAGTTCTTC. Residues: CAISMVDEQFF.

The CDR3: CSVETGGTYEQYF. For the CDR3, the DNA is TGCAGCGTTGAGACAGGGGGGACCTACGAGCAGTACTTC. The V gene is TRBV29-1, the J gene TRBJ2-7; 9 bases agree with TRBD1. The germline CDR1 and CDR2 sequences are SQVTM and ANQGSEA. The length of the CDR3 is 13 residues. V shed 3 bases, J shed 2 bases, and the junction held 2 bases outside the gene matches.

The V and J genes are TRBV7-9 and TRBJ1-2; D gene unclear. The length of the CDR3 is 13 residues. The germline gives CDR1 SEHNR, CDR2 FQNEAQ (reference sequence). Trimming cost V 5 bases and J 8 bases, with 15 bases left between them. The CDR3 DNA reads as TGTGCCAGCAGCCCCAAGTCGGACGCAGGCTACACCTTC. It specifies CASSPKSDAGYTF.

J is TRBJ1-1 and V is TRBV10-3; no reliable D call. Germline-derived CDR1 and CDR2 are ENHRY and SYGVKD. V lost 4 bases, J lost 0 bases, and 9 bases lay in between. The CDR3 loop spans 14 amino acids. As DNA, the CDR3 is TGTGCCATCAGTGGCGCCAGCATGAACACTGAAGCTTTCTTT. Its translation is CAISGASMNTEAFF.

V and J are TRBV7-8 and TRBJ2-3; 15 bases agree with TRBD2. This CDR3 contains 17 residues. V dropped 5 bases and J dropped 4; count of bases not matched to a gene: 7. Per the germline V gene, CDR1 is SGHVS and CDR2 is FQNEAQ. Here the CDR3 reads CASSPGLAGGQSDTQYF. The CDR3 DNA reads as TGTGCCAGCAGCCCAGGACTAGCGGGGGGGCAGTCAGATACGCAGTATTTT.